This TCR beta chain stems from a study of control samples from healthy donors and cancer patients. Profiling relied on immunoSEQ multiplex PCR, and the TCRdb table lists in-frame clones only, not all of them. Here the sample spans 45,000 to 60,000 clones, about 93% being singletons. The CDR3 covers 12 residues. Per the germline V gene, CDR1 is ENHRY and CDR2 is SYGVKD. Trimming took off 0 bases at V and 7 bases at J, with 5 bases between the two ends. The sequencing sample was made of blood. The TCR originated in a man between 25 and 39 years old in good health. V usage is TRBV10-3 and J usage is TRBJ2-3; D remains unclear. The chain's CDR3 is CAISESTNTQYF. The CDR3 DNA reads TGTGCCATCAGTGAGTCAACCAATACGCAGTATTTT.